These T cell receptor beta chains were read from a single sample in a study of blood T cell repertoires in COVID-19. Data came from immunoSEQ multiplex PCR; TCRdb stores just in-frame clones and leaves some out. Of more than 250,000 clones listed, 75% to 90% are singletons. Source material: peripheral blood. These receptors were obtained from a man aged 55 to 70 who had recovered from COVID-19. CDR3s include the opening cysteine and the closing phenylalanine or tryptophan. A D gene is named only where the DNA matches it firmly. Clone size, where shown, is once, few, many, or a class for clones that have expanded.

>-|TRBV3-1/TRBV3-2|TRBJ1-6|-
TGTGCCAGCAGCTCTTCCAACAGGAATTCACCCCTCCACTTT
CASSSSNRNSPLHF
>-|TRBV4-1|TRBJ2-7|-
TGCGCCAGCAGCCAAGACAGGGGACTACCCTACGAGCAGTACTTC
CASSQDRGLPYEQYF
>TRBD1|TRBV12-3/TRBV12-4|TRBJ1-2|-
TGTGCCAGCCGATCACAGGGGGCGGGAGGCTACACCTTC
CASRSQGAGGYTF
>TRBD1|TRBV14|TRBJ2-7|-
TGTGCCAGCAGCGAACTGGGACAGGGAAGCCTCTCCTACGAGCAGTACTTC
CASSELGQGSLSYEQYF
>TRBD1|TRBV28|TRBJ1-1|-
TGTGCCAGCAGCCTAGACAGGGTCACTGAAGCTTTCTTT
CASSLDRVTEAFF
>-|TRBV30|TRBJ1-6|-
TGTGCCTGGAGGGCGGTGAGGAATTCACCCCTCCACTTT
CAWRAVRNSPLHF
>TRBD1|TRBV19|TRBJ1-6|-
TGTGCCAGTAGTTTTCGACAGGGCGCAGAATCACCCCTCCACTTT
CASSFRQGAESPLHF
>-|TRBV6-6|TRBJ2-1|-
TGTGCCAGCAGTTACGAGTATCACAATGAGCAGTTCTTC
CASSYEYHNEQFF
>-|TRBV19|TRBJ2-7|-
TGTGCCAGTAGCGGCCAGGTCTACGAGCAGTACTTC
CASSGQVYEQYF
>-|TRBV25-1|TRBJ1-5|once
TGTGCCAGCAGGCCCGGGGGTGGCAATCAGCCCCAGCATTTT
CASRPGGGNQPQHF
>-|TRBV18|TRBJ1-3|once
TGTGCCAGCTCACAGGACAGCTCTGGAAACACCATATATTTT
CASSQDSSGNTIYF
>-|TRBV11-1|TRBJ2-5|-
TGTGCCAGCAGCTTCCGGGGCGGAGGGGAGACCCAGTACTTC
CASSFRGGGETQYF
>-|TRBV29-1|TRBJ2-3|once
TGCAGCGTCTCTAGCACAGATACGCAGTATTTT
CSVSSTDTQYF
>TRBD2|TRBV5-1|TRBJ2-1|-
TGCGCCAGCAGCCCCCTTCTCAGCGGGGTTGGTATGGTCGATGAGCAGTTCTTC
CASSPLLSGVGMVDEQFF
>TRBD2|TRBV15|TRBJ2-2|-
TGTGCCACCAACCCTAGCGGGGTTGCCGGGGAGCTGTTTTTT
CATNPSGVAGELFF
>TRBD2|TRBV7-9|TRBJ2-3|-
TGTGCCAGCAGCTTAGGACTAGCGGGGGGGCGTGCAGATACGCAGTATTTT
CASSLGLAGGRADTQYF
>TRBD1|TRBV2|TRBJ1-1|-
TGTGCCAGCGGGAGGACAGGTAAGGATCGGGCTGAAGCTTTCTTT
CASGRTGKDRAEAFF
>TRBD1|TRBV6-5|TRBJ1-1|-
TGTGCCAGCAGCGAGAGGACAGGGTGGGGTGCTTTCTTT
CASSERTGWGAFF
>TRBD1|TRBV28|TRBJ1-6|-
TGTGCCAGCAGTCCCGGGACAGGAAGCCTTTTAGGTTCACCCCTCCACTTT
CASSPGTGSLLGSPLHF
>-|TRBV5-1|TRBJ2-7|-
TGCGCCAGCAGAGGAACGGTCCAGCCGACGGGCGAGCAGTACTTC
CASRGTVQPTGEQYF
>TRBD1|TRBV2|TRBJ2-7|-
TGTGCCCGTGGGGGGACAGGGGACCACGAGCAGTACTTC
CARGGTGDHEQYF
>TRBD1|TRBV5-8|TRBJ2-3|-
TGTGCCAGCAGCTCGGGGAATACAGGGGGCGCTGGGAATACGCAGTATTTT
CASSSGNTGGAGNTQYF
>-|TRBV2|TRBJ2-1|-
TGTGCCAGCAGCCGGGACATATACAATGAGCAGTTCTTC
CASSRDIYNEQFF
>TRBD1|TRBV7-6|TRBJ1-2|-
TGTGCCAGCAGCTTAGTGGCTTCGGACAGGGGGCCTGGCTACACCTTC
CASSLVASDRGPGYTF
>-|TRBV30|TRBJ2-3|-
TGTGCCTGGAGTCTCATTCCGGGACACAGCACCACAGATACGCAGTATTTT
CAWSLIPGHSTTDTQYF
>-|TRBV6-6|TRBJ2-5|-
TGTGCCGCGAGGAGGGGAGACTCCAACCAAGAGACCCAGTACTTC
CAARRGDSNQETQYF
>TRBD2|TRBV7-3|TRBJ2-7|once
TGTGCCAGCAGCTTAAAATTAGCGGGGCGAGAGGAGCAGTACTTC
CASSLKLAGREEQYF
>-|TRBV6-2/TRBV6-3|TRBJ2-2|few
TGTGCCAGCAGTTACGGTGCGCGGGGGAACACCGGGGAGCTGTTTTTT
CASSYGARGNTGELFF
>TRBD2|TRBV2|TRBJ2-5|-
TGTGCCAGCTCCTCCGGGAGGCCGCCGGAGACCCAGTACTTC
CASSSGRPPETQYF
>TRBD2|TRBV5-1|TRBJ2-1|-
TGCGCCAGCAGGCTAACTAGCGGGACCAACAATGAGCAGTTCTTC
CASRLTSGTNNEQFF
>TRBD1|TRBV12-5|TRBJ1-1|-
TGTGCTAGTGGCCGGACAGGCTCCAAAGAGAACACTGAAGCTTTCTTT
CASGRTGSKENTEAFF
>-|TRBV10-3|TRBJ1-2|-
TGTGCCACCCGGGACACCGATAACTATGGCTACACCTTC
CATRDTDNYGYTF
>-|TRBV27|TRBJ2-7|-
TGTGCCAGCAGTTATAGATACGAGCAGTACTTC
CASSYRYEQYF
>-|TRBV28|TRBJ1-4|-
TGTGCCAGCACCATAGGAGGAGTAGCATCCGAAAAACTGTTTTTT
CASTIGGVASEKLFF
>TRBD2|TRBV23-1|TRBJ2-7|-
TGCGCCAGCAGTGGAGCTAGCGGGGGGGCCTACGAGCAGTACTTC
CASSGASGGAYEQYF
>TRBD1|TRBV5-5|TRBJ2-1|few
TGTGCCAGCAGCAGGACCGGGACAGTCCGCTTCAATGAGCAGTTCTTC
CASSRTGTVRFNEQFF
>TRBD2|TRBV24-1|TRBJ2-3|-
TGTGCCACCAGTGATCCGACTAGCCAATTCGCGGATACGCAGTATTTT
CATSDPTSQFADTQYF
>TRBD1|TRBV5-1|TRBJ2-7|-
TGCGCCAGCAGCCAGGACCCCGGGACAGGGGTCTACGAGCAGTACTTC
CASSQDPGTGVYEQYF
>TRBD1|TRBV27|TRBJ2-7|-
TGTGCCAGCAGTCGGCCGGGACAGACCTACGAGCAGTACTTC
CASSRPGQTYEQYF
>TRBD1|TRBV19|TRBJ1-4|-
TGTGCCAGTGCTCCGGGACAGGGTTTTTTTCTGGGGAATGAAAAACTGTTTTTT
CASAPGQGFFLGNEKLFF
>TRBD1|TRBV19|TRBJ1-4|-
TGTGCCAGTAGTATACCGGGACAGACTAATGAAAAACTGTTTTTT
CASSIPGQTNEKLFF